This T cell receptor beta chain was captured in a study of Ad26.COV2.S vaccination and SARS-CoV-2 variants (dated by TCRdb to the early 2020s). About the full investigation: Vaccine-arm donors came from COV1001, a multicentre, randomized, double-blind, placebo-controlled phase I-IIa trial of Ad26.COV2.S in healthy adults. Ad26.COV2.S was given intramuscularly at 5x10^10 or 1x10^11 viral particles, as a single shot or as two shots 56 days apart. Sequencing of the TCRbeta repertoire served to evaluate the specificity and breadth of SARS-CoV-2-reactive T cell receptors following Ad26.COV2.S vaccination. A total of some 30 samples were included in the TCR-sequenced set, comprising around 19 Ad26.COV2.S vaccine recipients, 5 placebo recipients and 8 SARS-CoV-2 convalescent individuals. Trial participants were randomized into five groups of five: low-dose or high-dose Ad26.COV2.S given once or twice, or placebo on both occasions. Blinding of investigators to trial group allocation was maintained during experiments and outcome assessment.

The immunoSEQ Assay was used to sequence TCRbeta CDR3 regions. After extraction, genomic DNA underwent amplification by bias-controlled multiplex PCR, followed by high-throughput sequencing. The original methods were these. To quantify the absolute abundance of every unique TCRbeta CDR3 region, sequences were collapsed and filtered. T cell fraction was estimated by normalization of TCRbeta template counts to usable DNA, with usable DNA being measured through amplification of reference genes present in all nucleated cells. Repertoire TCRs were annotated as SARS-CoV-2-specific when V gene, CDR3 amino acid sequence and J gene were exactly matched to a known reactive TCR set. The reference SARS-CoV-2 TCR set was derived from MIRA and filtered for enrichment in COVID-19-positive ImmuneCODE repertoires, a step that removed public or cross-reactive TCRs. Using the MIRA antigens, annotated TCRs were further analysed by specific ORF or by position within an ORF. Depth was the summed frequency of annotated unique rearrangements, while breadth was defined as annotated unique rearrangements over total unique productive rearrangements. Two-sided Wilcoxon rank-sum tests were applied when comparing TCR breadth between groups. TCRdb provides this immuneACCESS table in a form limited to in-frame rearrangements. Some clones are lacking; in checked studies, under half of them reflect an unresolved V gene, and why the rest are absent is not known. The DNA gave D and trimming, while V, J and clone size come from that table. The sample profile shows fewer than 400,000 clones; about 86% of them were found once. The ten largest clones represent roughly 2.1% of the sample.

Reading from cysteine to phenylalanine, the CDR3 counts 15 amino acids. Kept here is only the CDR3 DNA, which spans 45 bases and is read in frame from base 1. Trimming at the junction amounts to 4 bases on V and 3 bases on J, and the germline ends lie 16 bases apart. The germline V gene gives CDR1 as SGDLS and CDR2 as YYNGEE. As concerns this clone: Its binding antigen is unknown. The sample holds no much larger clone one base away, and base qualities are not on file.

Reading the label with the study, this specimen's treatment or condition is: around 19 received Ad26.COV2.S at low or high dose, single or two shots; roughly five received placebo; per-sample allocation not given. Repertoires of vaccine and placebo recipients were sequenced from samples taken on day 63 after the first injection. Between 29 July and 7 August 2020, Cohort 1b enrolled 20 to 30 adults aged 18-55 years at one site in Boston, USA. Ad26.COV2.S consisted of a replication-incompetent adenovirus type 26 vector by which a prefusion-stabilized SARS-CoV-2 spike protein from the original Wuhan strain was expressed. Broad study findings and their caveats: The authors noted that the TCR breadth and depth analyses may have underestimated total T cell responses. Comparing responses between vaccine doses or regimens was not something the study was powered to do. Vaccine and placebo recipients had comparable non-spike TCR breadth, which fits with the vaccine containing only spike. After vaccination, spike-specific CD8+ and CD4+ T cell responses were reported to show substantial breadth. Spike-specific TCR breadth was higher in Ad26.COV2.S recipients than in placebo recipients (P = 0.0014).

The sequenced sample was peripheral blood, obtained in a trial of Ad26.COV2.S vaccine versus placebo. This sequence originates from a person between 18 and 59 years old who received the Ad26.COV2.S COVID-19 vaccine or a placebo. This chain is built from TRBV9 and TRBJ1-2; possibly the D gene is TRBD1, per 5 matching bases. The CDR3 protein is CASSPTPDSYYGYTF. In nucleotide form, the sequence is TGTGCCAGCAGCCCCACTCCCGACAGCTACTATGGCTACACCTTC.